This TCR beta chain is drawn from a study of blood T cell repertoires in COVID-19. Study background: The United States, Italy and Spain supplied acute and convalescent COVID-19 samples. Sample material is recorded as cDNA or gDNA derived from T cells, B-cell-depleted T cells, or PBMCs.

Trimming at V came to 4 bases and at J to 7 bases, leaving 8 bases not matched to a gene. Germline CDR1 is MNHEY and CDR2 is SVGEGT. This CDR3 has 15 amino acids. This clone was observed a few times. TCRdb keeps only in-frame clones here, not all; method: immunoSEQ multiplex PCR. The table records fewer than 200,000 clones, 84% of them present only once. The sequence was collected from a man in his forties who had recovered from COVID-19. Sequenced material: peripheral blood. J is TRBJ2-2 and V is TRBV6-2 or TRBV6-3; 8 bases agree with TRBD1. DNA for the CDR3: TGTGCCAGCAGTTCACAGGGGGAAGGGGTCGGGGAGCTGTTTTTT. Translation gives CASSSQGEGVGELFF.